The following is a TCR beta chain sequence with its context. Its cognate antigen is unknown. Donors were healthy HIV-negative adults without recent acute infections or vaccinations. The assay was immunoSEQ multiplex PCR, and TCRdb's table has in-frame clones only and misses some. The table includes 2 million to 3 million clones, 80% to 95% detected once. This record belongs to a study of shared clonotypes between healthy human individuals. Looking at the study overall: The plates for each donor numbered three CD4 naive, three CD4 memory, two CD8 naive and one CD8 memory.

The study, taken as a whole, reports: Naive CD4 clonotypes overlapped across a handful of donors at approximately 5%. Rarefaction showed that sequencing of sorted subsets was incomplete (despite large depth).

This CDR3 contains 15 residues. The V gene end was trimmed by 4 bases and the J gene end by 4 bases; junction bases not matched to a gene: 7. Germline CDR1 reads SNHLY; CDR2 reads FYNNEI. V is TRBV2 and J is TRBJ1-5, with TRBD1 matching over 7 bases. The sequenced sample was naive CD4+ T cells from PBMCs. Subset noted: CD45RA+ positively selected. The receptor was derived from a man younger than 30 in good health. Some clones in this sample may be carry-over from other donors' samples. The CDR3 nucleotides read TGTGCCAGCAGTGTTGGGACAGCCCGTAATCAGCCCCAGCATTTT. It encodes CASSVGTARNQPQHF.